This T cell receptor beta chain was captured in a study of blood T cell repertoires in COVID-19 (dated by TCRdb to 2019 to 2021). Study-level background: Samples covering the acute and convalescent phases of COVID-19 were provided by collaborators in the United States, Italy and Spain. The prospective study material was composed of cDNA or gDNA derived from T cells, B-cell-depleted T cells, or PBMCs. The dataset comprised deeply sampled blood TCRbeta repertoires from subjects exposed to, actively infected with, or recovered from COVID-19. The repertoires were released in a freely available public database meant as a resource for research on the immune response to SARS-CoV-2. Samples came from the ongoing ImmuneRACE study (first 160 participants) plus 1,254 subjects from 6 global collaborators. Sample metadata almost always included a de-identified subject ID, COVID-19 status, age in years and sex. Where available, HLA class I and class II types were taken from metadata supplied by the sample provider and were not determined by assay-based typing.

Each collaborating institution followed its own protocols to collect whole blood in K2EDTA tubes. For TCRbeta analysis, collaborator samples were shipped as frozen whole blood, as isolated PBMCs, or as DNA extracted from either sample type. Deletion took 3 bases off V and 8 bases off J, with a span of 22 bases between the germline ends. CDR1 KGHSH and CDR2 LQKENI were looked up in the germline V gene. There are 16 amino acids in the CDR3, from cysteine to phenylalanine inclusive. Only CDR3 DNA remains: 48 bases, in frame from the first base. A remark on this clone: The antigen it binds to is not known. No base-level quality is on record; no much larger clone is a single base apart.

Results and caveats for the whole study, not just this receptor: Clinical and demographic metadata were provided uncurated, with the amount varying by source and participant.

TCRbeta CDR3 regions were amplified from genomic DNA by means of the immunoSEQ Assay, a bias-controlled multiplex PCR. As for how the authors treated the data: Within the assay, amplification of reference gene primers was used to estimate how many nucleated cells each sample contained. To quantify the absolute abundance of each unique TCRbeta CDR3 rearrangement, sequence reads were collapsed and filtered. For each sample, productive Simpson clonality was calculated as the square root of Simpson's diversity index across productive rearrangements. Here the immuneACCESS table is served through TCRdb, limited to in-frame sequences with V and J called. Missing clones are a known gap in these copies; in checked studies unresolved V genes cover under half, and the rest lacks a known reason. V and J calls plus clone size are reproduced from that table; the DNA served to infer D and trimming. Here the sample has hundreds of thousands of clones; approximately 83% occur a single time. Clones ranked in the top ten supply about 14% of the sample.

The chain uses TRBV18 and TRBJ1-2; too little of a D gene remains to name it. The receptor was derived from a human donor in a cohort sampled during active COVID-19. The specimen was peripheral blood. Here is the DNA: TGTGCCAGCTCACCTCCATCTTTGGTGCCCGAGGGAGGCTACACCTTC. Its protein is CASSPPSLVPEGGYTF.